This paragraph covers one T cell receptor (beta chain) sequence. The antigen it binds to is not known. Base qualities are not at hand, and no much larger clone is one base apart. A distance of 7 bases separates the germline ends of V and J, which lose 4 bases and 1 base respectively. From cysteine to phenylalanine, the CDR3 is 13 amino acids long. The retained sequence is limited to the CDR3, 39 bases, with the frame set at the first base. The germline V gene encodes CDR1 MNHEY and CDR2 SVGEGT. The record originates from a study of control samples from healthy donors and cancer patients (TCRdb year 2020). Libraries were made using the immunoSEQ multiplex PCR assay. Here the immuneACCESS table is served through TCRdb, limited to in-frame sequences with V and J called. Missing clones are a known gap in these copies; in checked studies unresolved V genes cover under half, and the rest lacks a known reason. Present in this sample are some 150,000 clones, 75% to 90% of which were seen just once. The ten biggest clones cover over 4.5% of the sample.

The sequence joins TRBV6-2 or TRBV6-3 to TRBJ1-1, with no confident D gene call. The sequence was collected from a man in his thirties or forties in good health. Sequenced material: blood. The CDR3: CASSFKRNTEAFF. At the DNA level, the sequence is TGTGCCAGCAGTTTTAAGCGGAACACTGAAGCTTTCTTT.